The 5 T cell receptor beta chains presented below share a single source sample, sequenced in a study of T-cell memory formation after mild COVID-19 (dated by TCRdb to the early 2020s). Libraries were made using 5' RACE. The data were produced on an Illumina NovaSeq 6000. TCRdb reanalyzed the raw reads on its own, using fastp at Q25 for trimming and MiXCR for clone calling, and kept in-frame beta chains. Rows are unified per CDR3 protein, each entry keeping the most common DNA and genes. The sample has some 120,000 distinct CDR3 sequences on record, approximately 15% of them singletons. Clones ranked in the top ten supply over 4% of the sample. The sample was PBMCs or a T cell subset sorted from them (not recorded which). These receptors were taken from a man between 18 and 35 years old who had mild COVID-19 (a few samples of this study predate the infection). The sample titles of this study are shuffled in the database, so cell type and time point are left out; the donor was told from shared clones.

DNA for the CDR3: TGTGCCAGCAGCCAAGACAGCGGGGGGCGAAATACGCAGTATTTT. As protein: CASSQDSGGRNTQYF. The V gene is TRBV3-1, the J gene TRBJ2-3; 9 bases align to TRBD2. This CDR3 region has 15 residues. The J segment lost 7 bases and the V segment lost 0 bases, leaving 5 bases of the junction unmatched. CDR1 is LGHDT and CDR2 is YNNKEL in the germline V gene (reference sequence).

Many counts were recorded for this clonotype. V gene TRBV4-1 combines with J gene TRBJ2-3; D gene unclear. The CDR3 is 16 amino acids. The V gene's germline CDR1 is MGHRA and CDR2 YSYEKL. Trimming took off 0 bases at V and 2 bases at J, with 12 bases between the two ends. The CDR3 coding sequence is TGCGCCAGCAGCCAAGAGGGCTATCCTTCCACAGATACGCAGTATTTT. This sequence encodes CASSQEGYPSTDTQYF.

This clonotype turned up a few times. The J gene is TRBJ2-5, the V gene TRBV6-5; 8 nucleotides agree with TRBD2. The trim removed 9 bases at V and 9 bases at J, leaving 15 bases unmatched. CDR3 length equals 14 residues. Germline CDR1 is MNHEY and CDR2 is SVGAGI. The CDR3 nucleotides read TGTGCCAGTCGGGGGCTAGCGGGTCCCGGAGCCCAGTACTTC. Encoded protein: CASRGLAGPGAQYF.

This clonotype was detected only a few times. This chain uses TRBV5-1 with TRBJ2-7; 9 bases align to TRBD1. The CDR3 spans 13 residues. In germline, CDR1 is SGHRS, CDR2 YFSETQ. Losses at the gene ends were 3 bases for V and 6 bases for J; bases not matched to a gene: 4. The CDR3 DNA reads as TGCGCCAGCAGCTACCGACAGGGGGGCGAGCAGTACTTC. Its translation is CASSYRQGGEQYF.

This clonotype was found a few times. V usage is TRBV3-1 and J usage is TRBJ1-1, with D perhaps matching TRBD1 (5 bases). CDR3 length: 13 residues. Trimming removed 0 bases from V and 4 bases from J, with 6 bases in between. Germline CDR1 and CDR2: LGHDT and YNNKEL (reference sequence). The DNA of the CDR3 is TGTGCCAGCAGCCAAGAAGGGGTCACTGAAGCTTTCTTT. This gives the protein CASSQEGVTEAFF.